The source of this TCR beta chain is a study of naive and memory T cell subsets (dated by TCRdb to about 2017). Turning to the overall study: The figure summarizing the skin biopsy and whole blood samples listed approximately ten blood donors, 7 tuberculin skin test biopsies and 3 saline control biopsies. Skin biopsies were taken from tuberculin skin test sites or from saline-injected control sites and were processed for RNA extraction as described before. PCR2 was typically performed as a SYBR Green qPCR that was stopped at a set threshold, although end-point PCR (around 6 cycles) could be used instead for low-input samples. Broader findings and caveats from the paper: Higher TCR numbers at tuberculin skin test sites were interpreted as T cell infiltration of a delayed type IV hypersensitivity reaction. Both types of skin biopsy reportedly yielded TCR sequences, though far more TCRs came from tuberculin skin test sites. Details of skin biopsy collection and RNA processing were not given in the paper but were referenced to earlier studies. The RNA-based method was acknowledged as potentially sensitive to TCR transcript changes with T cell activation and differentiation.

Libraries came from UMI-ligation and nested PCR. The ligated cDNA was amplified by four rounds of PCR, in which nested alpha and beta constant region primers were used together with the SP2 primer. TCR RNA was reverse transcribed with SuperScript IV using alpha and beta constant region primers for the blood and skin samples. An oligonucleotide carrying the Illumina SP2 primer and a UMI was ligated to the cDNA 3' end using T4 RNA ligase 1. The 12-nucleotide UMI consisted of two random hexamers with an eight-base spacer between the hexamers to prevent hairpin formation. TCR alpha and beta chain libraries were processed separately from the second PCR onward, with dual indexing for multiplexing. After pooling, the indexed libraries were analyzed by capillary electrophoresis and sequenced on either an Illumina MiSeq or NextSeq. Libraries were spiked with PhiX DNA at about 5-7.5% so that base diversity was increased and cluster recognition was improved. On the authors' methods: UMIs were extracted from read 2 by Demultiplexor and combined with the TCR sequence from read 1, and reads were split according to sample indices. Decombinator identified V and J genes and V-J junctions and gave each TCR a five-part identifier that included V and J deletions. Collapsinator relied on UMIs to correct both sequencing errors and PCR amplification heterogeneity, producing a UMI-based abundance for each TCR. Identifiers were converted to nucleotide sequence by CDR3Translator and translated to amino acids, and CDR3 regions were extracted on the basis of terminal motifs. After normalization to the amount of input RNA, the error-corrected alpha and beta TCR counts from blood and from skin were compared. The raw public data were reprocessed by TCRdb itself: fastp quality trimming at Q25, MiXCR clonotype calling, in-frame beta chains only. When rows share a CDR3 protein, they turn into one entry using the most common DNA and genes. The authors' filters were not applied to this entry. In this sample the table shows approximately 21,000 distinct CDR3 sequences, roughly 5.5% of which occur a single time. The leading ten clones occupy 6% to 8% of the sample.

The CDR1 and CDR2 encoded by the germline V gene are MGHRA and YSYEKL. V ends up 1 base short and J 4 bases short, with an unmatched junction base count of 10. The CDR3, cysteine through phenylalanine, is 16 amino acids long. The only DNA kept is the CDR3, 48 bases in frame from the first base. The intended sense of this specimen's treatment or condition label: skin biopsy from PPD injection site in Mantoux-positive individual. Using 3' ligation of a UMI-containing oligonucleotide to TCR cDNA, the study laid out a robust and sensitive protocol to amplify, sequence and analyze TCRs. In individuals with a positive Mantoux test, tuberculin skin test biopsies were taken from sites that had been injected with PPD. Before reverse transcription, total RNA that had not been cell sorted was treated with RQ1 DNase, with a target input of about 1 to 1,100 ng. Libraries were prepared from skin biopsies and whole blood to test how robust the pipeline was in samples where T cells are a minority population.

The table lists this clonotype with many counts. It has no known antigen specificity. No base qualities exist here, and no much larger clone lies one base off it. The sequences come from skin, collected from a tuberculin skin test site. This TCR was sampled from an adult in good health. In this chain, TRBV4-1 is recombined with TRBJ2-7; TRBD2 lines up with 7 middle nucleotides. DNA sequence: TGCGCCAGCAGCCAAGTGTCGGGCCTAGCGGTTTACGAGCAGTACTTC. This translates into CASSQVSGLAVYEQYF.